This T cell receptor beta chain was retrieved from a study of cytomegalovirus exposure and HLA in healthy donors. The study, taken as a whole, reports: The authors later linked a missense DCLRE1C variant to TCR beta V- and J-gene trimming.

CDR3 size: 13 residues. CDR1 MDHEN and CDR2 SYDVKM come from the germline V gene. V lost 7 bases, J lost 11 bases, and 20 bases lay in between. Comments on this clone: Its specificity is unknown.

Amplification used 60 Vbeta primers and 13 Jbeta primers. Using immunoSEQ multiplex PCR, the repertoire was profiled, and TCRdb retains in-frame clones only, with some absent. The table shows about 200,000 clones, with approximately 78% occurring only once. What was sequenced was PBMCs. The receptor was derived from a woman between 45 and 60 years old in good health and CMV-seropositive. The gene calls are TRBV28 and TRBJ2-5; D is ambiguous. This CDR3 reads CASTPGMPLEQYF. CDR3 DNA sequence: TGTGCCAGCACTCCCGGCATGCCTTTGGAGCAGTACTTC.